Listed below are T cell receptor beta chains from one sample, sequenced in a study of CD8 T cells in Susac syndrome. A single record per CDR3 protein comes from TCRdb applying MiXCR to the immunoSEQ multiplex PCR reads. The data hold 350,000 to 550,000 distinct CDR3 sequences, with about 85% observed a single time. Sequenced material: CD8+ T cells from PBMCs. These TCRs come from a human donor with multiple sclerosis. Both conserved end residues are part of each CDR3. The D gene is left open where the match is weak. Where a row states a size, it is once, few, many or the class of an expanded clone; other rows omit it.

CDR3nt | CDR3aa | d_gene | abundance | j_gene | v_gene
TGTGCCAGCAGTTTAGCCGTGGGCCGGGACAGGGTATTAATCAACACTGAAGCTTTCTTT | CASSLAVGRDRVLINTEAFF | TRBD1 | NA | TRBJ1-1 | TRBV27
TGTGCCAGCAGTTTATCTGGGCCCAGCCCCTATGATTACGAGCAGTACTTC | CASSLSGPSPYDYEQYF | NA | NA | TRBJ2-7 | TRBV27
TGTGCCAGCAGTGACAGGGATTGGGAAGCTTTCTTT | CASSDRDWEAFF | TRBD1 | NA | TRBJ1-1 | TRBV12-3/TRBV12-4
TGCGCCAGCAGCCAAGCCGGGACAGCTAGTTACGAGCAGTACTTC | CASSQAGTASYEQYF | TRBD1 | NA | TRBJ2-7 | TRBV4-1
TGTGCCAGTAGTATGGGCCTGGACGGTTCTAATGAAAAACTGTTTTTT | CASSMGLDGSNEKLFF | NA | NA | TRBJ1-4 | TRBV19
TGTGCCAGCAGCCAAGAACTAGCGGGAGGTGTAGCCAAAAACATTCAGTACTTC | CASSQELAGGVAKNIQYF | TRBD2 | NA | TRBJ2-4 | TRBV14
TGTGCCAGCAGTGAAGAGACTCAGGGGCATGGCTACACCTTC | CASSEETQGHGYTF | NA | NA | TRBJ1-2 | TRBV6-1
TGTGCCAGCAGCTCGACAGGGGCTACAACTAATGAAAAACTGTTTTTT | CASSSTGATTNEKLFF | TRBD1 | NA | TRBJ1-4 | TRBV7-8
TGTGCCAGCAGTTACTCGCCACTAAGGAACACTGAAGCTTTCTTT | CASSYSPLRNTEAFF | NA | NA | TRBJ1-1 | TRBV6-5
TGTGCCAGCAGCTTAGTACTAGCGGGAGTCGACGAGCAGTACTTC | CASSLVLAGVDEQYF | TRBD2 | NA | TRBJ2-7 | TRBV7-9
TGCAGCGTTGAGATGGACAGGGAGGAATACGAGCAGTACTTC | CSVEMDREEYEQYF | TRBD1 | NA | TRBJ2-7 | TRBV29-1
TGCGCCAGCAGCCGAATTACTAGCTACGAGCAGTACTTC | CASSRITSYEQYF | NA | NA | TRBJ2-7 | TRBV4-1
TGTGCCAGCAGTTTCGCACTCTTAGAGACCCAGTACTTC | CASSFALLETQYF | NA | NA | TRBJ2-5 | TRBV27
TGTGCCAGCAGCCCACTATTAGGGAGTGGCAATGAGCAGTTCTTC | CASSPLLGSGNEQFF | NA | NA | TRBJ2-1 | TRBV7-9
TGTGCCAGCAGCTCTAGCGGGAGGGCCAGTGAGCAGTACTTC | CASSSSGRASEQYF | TRBD2 | NA | TRBJ2-7 | TRBV7-6
TGCAGTGCTAGATATAGAAGTGAGCAGTTCTTC | CSARYRSEQFF | NA | NA | TRBJ2-1 | TRBV20-1
TGTGCCAGCAGCTCTTACCCGGTTAAGAAGGCCACAGATACGCAGTATTTT | CASSSYPVKKATDTQYF | NA | NA | TRBJ2-3 | TRBV7-9
TGTGCCAGCAGCTCTACAGGGGCCGGGGAGCAGTACTTC | CASSSTGAGEQYF | TRBD1 | few | TRBJ2-7 | TRBV7-9
TGTGCCACCAGCAGAGATTTGGGACTCAAATACGAAGCTTTCTTT | CATSRDLGLKYEAFF | NA | NA | TRBJ1-1 | TRBV15
TGTGCCAGCAGGTTTACCACGGGGCCGGGAGGCACCGGGGAGCTGTTTTTT | CASRFTTGPGGTGELFF | TRBD2 | NA | TRBJ2-2 | TRBV28
TGTGCCAGCAGTTTCCAGCGGGAGGGCAATGAGCAGTTCTTC | CASSFQREGNEQFF | TRBD2 | NA | TRBJ2-1 | TRBV27
TGTGCCAGCAGTTACTCGGGGGTCGGGACTGAAGCTTTCTTT | CASSYSGVGTEAFF | NA | few | TRBJ1-1 | TRBV6-5
TGTGCCAGCAGCCCGGGGCTAGCGGGGGGTAACACAGATACGCAGTATTTT | CASSPGLAGGNTDTQYF | TRBD2 | once | TRBJ2-3 | TRBV3-1
TGTGCCAGCAGCTACGACAGGGGTGACTCTGGAAACATCATATATTTT | CASSYDRGDSGNIIYF | TRBD1 | NA | TRBJ1-3 | TRBV7-9
TGTGCCAGTAGTATAGCAGGACGCAGGAGGGGGAATGAGCAGTTCTTC | CASSIAGRRRGNEQFF | NA | NA | TRBJ2-1 | TRBV19
TGTGCCAGCAGTGTCCTTACAGGGGGGTATCCGTCCGCTAATGAAAAACTGTTTTTT | CASSVLTGGYPSANEKLFF | TRBD1 | NA | TRBJ1-4 | TRBV25-1
TGCGCCAGCAGCATACTGGGGACTAGCCAAGAGACCCAGTACTTC | CASSILGTSQETQYF | TRBD2 | NA | TRBJ2-5 | TRBV5-1
TGTGCCAGCAGCCAAGCGTTGGCTAGCGGAACTAGCACAGATACGCAGTATTTT | CASSQALASGTSTDTQYF | TRBD2 | NA | TRBJ2-3 | TRBV3-1
TGTGCCAGCAGCCCACCCATCGCGGGCACTGAAGCTTTCTTT | CASSPPIAGTEAFF | NA | NA | TRBJ1-1 | TRBV7-9
TGTGCCAGCAGCTTAACCGGGAGGGCGGGCTACAATGAGCAGTTCTTC | CASSLTGRAGYNEQFF | TRBD2 | NA | TRBJ2-1 | TRBV7-3
TGTGCCAGCAGCCTCCATGGGGGTAAGCCCGAGCAGTACTTC | CASSLHGGKPEQYF | NA | NA | TRBJ2-7 | TRBV11-1
TGTGCCTGGAGTTTAGGGACAGGGGGTACCTATAATTCACCCCTCCACTTT | CAWSLGTGGTYNSPLHF | TRBD1 | NA | TRBJ1-6 | TRBV30
TGTGCCAGCAGCCAAGCCATGGGCCCTGAAGCTTTCTTT | CASSQAMGPEAFF | NA | once | TRBJ1-1 | TRBV3-1
TGTGCCTGGAGTGTTGGTAGCGGGGGGGAGCAGTTCTTC | CAWSVGSGGEQFF | TRBD2 | NA | TRBJ2-1 | TRBV30
TGCAGTGCTCCAATCCCCCCCACGACTCTCCGGATCACAGATACGCAGTATTTT | CSAPIPPTTLRITDTQYF | NA | NA | TRBJ2-3 | TRBV20-1
TGTGCCAGCAGTGAAGATCAGGGTTTCAATGAGCAGTTCTTC | CASSEDQGFNEQFF | NA | NA | TRBJ2-1 | TRBV2
TGCGCCAGCAGCTTTACTAGCGCCAGCACAGATACGCAGTATTTT | CASSFTSASTDTQYF | TRBD2 | NA | TRBJ2-3 | TRBV5-1
TGCGCCAGCAGCCAAGATGCTAGCGGGGGATCATACGAGCAGTACTTC | CASSQDASGGSYEQYF | TRBD2 | few | TRBJ2-7 | TRBV4-1
TGCGCCAGCAGCCAGGTTGACAGGCGGGGGGCTGAAGCTTTCTTT | CASSQVDRRGAEAFF | NA | NA | TRBJ1-1 | TRBV4-1
TGCGCCAGCAGCTCCACAGGGGGCGCCTGGGTAGACAATGAGCAGTTCTTC | CASSSTGGAWVDNEQFF | TRBD1 | NA | TRBJ2-1 | TRBV5-1
TGTGCCAGCAGCCTTTTGGGGGATCCCACCCTCAATGAGCAGTTCTTC | CASSLLGDPTLNEQFF | NA | NA | TRBJ2-1 | TRBV14
TGTGCCACCAGCAGAGTCTTGTCGGAAGTTTTCTTT | CATSRVLSEVFF | NA | NA | TRBJ1-1 | TRBV15
TGCAGCGTTGAACGGGACAGGGACACTGAAGCTTTCTTT | CSVERDRDTEAFF | TRBD1 | NA | TRBJ1-1 | TRBV29-1
TGTGCCAGCAGTTCCCGGACAGGGGTTCAGCCCCAGCATTTT | CASSSRTGVQPQHF | TRBD1 | NA | TRBJ1-5 | TRBV28
TGCGCCAGCACCGGGACGATGGGCGATGGCTACACCTTC | CASTGTMGDGYTF | NA | NA | TRBJ1-2 | TRBV10-2
TGTGCCAGCAGCTTCACATCGCGGGGGGCCTACGAGCAGTACTTC | CASSFTSRGAYEQYF | TRBD2 | NA | TRBJ2-7 | TRBV6-6
TGTGCCAGCAGTTTTTACTCCGGACAGGGCGTTCTATACGAGCAGTACTTC | CASSFYSGQGVLYEQYF | TRBD1 | NA | TRBJ2-7 | TRBV6-5
TGTGCCAGCAGTTACAGGCCGGCGAACACTGAAGCTTTCTTT | CASSYRPANTEAFF | NA | NA | TRBJ1-1 | TRBV6-5